What follows are 23 T cell receptor beta chains derived from one specimen sequenced in a study of early T cells in non-severe SARS-CoV-2 infection. Using its own MiXCR run on the 5' RACE reads, TCRdb lists one record per CDR3 protein. The profile shows 50,000 to 65,000 distinct CDR3 sequences, approximately 10% of them singletons. Sequencing used whole blood. The receptors were sampled from an adult who was a healthcare worker with PCR-confirmed SARS-CoV-2 infection or an uninfected control (not recorded which).

This chain uses TRBV6-4 with TRBJ1-2; 8 nucleotides match TRBD1. This CDR3 contains 16 residues. Trimming took 7 bases from V and 6 from J; bases not matched to a gene: 16. Germline-derived CDR1 and CDR2 are MRHNA and SNTAGT. CDR3 residues: CASKSMDRDGGNGYTF. Written as DNA, the CDR3 is TGTGCCAGCAAATCGATGGACAGGGACGGCGGGAATGGCTACACCTTC.

This clonotype showed up just a few times. The V call is TRBV10-2, the J call TRBJ1-5; 7 bases fit TRBD1. CDR3 length: 14 amino acids. V trimming: 8 bases; J trimming: 0 bases; junction bases outside the gene matches: 4. Germline lookup yields CDR1 WSHSY and CDR2 SAAADI. CDR3 in amino acids: CASGGQFSNQPQHF. The CDR3 region has the DNA TGCGCCAGCGGGGGACAGTTTAGCAATCAGCCCCAGCATTTT.

There are a few counts of this clonotype. This sequence joins TRBV7-9 and TRBJ2-3; D may match TRBD1 or TRBD2 (6 bases each). This CDR3 has 13 residues. Germline V gene lookup returns CDR1 SEHNR and CDR2 FQNEAQ (reference sequence). V lost 6 bases, J lost 2 bases, and 9 bases lay in between. The CDR3 spells CASRGGITDTQYF. CDR3 DNA sequence: TGTGCCAGCAGAGGGGGGATCACAGATACGCAGTATTTT. The whole variable domain, remainder taken from reference TRBV7-9 and TRBJ2-3, is DTGVSQNPRHKITKRGQNVTFRCDPISEHNRLYWYRQTLGQGPEFLTYFQNEAQLEKSRLLSDRFSAERPKGSFSTLEIQRTEQGDSAMYLCASRGGITDTQYFGPGTRLTVL.

The chain couples TRBV20-1 to TRBJ2-7; 7 nucleotides match TRBD2. The CDR3 loop spans 16 amino acids. Germline V gene data show CDR1 as DFQATT and CDR2 as SNEGSKA (reference sequence). Unmatched junction bases numbered 14, after V lost 3 bases and J lost 3 bases. The chain's CDR3 is CSASPSRTSGVYEQYF. CDR3 sequence (DNA): TGCAGTGCTAGTCCTTCCAGGACTAGTGGTGTCTACGAGCAGTACTTC.

As regards this clonotype: This clone may be a read error of a much larger clone one base away. The chain uses TRBV4-1 and TRBJ1-1; the D gene is possibly TRBD1 (5 bases). The CDR3 covers 18 residues. Trimming shortened V by 5 bases and J by 3 bases, and 25 bases separated the two germline ends. Germline V gene lookup returns CDR1 MGHRA and CDR2 YSYEKL. CDR3 in amino acids: CASSVNMGTGGWYTEAFF. CDR3 nucleotides: TGCGCCAGCAGCGTCAATATGGGGACGGGTGGTTGGTACACTGAAGCTTTCTTT.

In its sample, this clonotype was seen many times. This rearrangement joins TRBV7-9 to TRBJ1-5, with a tentative D call TRBD1 (5 bases). The CDR3 is 15 amino acids. Per the germline V gene, CDR1 is SEHNR and CDR2 is FQNEAQ (reference sequence). The ends were cut back, 7 bases at V and 4 bases at J, with 17 bases in the middle. The CDR3 DNA reads TGTGCCAGCAAGATAGAGACACAGGAAAATCAGCCCCAGCATTTT. Protein sequence: CASKIETQENQPQHF.

The chain recombines TRBV5-1 with TRBJ2-1, with D hard to call. V lost 8 bases to trimming and J lost 6 bases, with 18 bases between them. CDR1 and CDR2 from the germline V gene are SGHRS and YFSETQ. The CDR3 runs 14 residues. CDR3 sequence: CARPDPSPVNEQFF. For the CDR3, the DNA is TGCGCCAGACCCGATCCATCCCCGGTCAATGAGCAGTTCTTC.

This clonotype was seen more than once but under ten times. The J gene is TRBJ2-2, the V gene TRBV14, with unresolved D. Trimming left V 1 base short and J 5 bases short, with 20 bases between. Germline V gene data show CDR1 as SGHDN and CDR2 as FVKESK. CDR3 size: 18 residues. This chain's CDR3 is CASSQVAVVRHTTGELFF. For the CDR3, the DNA is TGTGCCAGCAGCCAAGTTGCGGTGGTCAGACATACTACCGGGGAGCTGTTTTTT. Filled out from reference TRBV14 and TRBJ2-2, the complete variable domain reads EAGVTQFPSHSVIEKGQTVTLRCDPISGHDNLYWYRRVMGKEIKFLLHFVKESKQDESGMPNNRFLAERTGGTYSTLKVQPAELEDSGVYFCASSQVAVVRHTTGELFFGEGSRLTVL.

This clonotype was recorded many times. The V gene is TRBV5-5, the J gene TRBJ2-2; possibly TRBD1 for D (5 bases). In germline, CDR1 is SGHKS, CDR2 YYEKEE (reference sequence). V was shortened by 2 bases and J by 4 bases, with 21 bases between the two germline ends. The CDR3 is made up of 18 amino acids. The CDR3 region has the DNA TGTGCCAGCAGCTTTCTGGTTGTGGCAGGGTCGGGCACCGGGGAGCTGTTTTTT. It is translated as CASSFLVVAGSGTGELFF. Combining the CDR3 with reference TRBV5-5 and TRBJ2-2 gives the whole variable domain DAGVTQSPTHLIKTRGQQVTLRCSPISGHKSVSWYQQVLGQGPQFIFQYYEKEERGRGNFPDRFSARQFPNYSSELNVNALLLGDSALYLCASSFLVVAGSGTGELFFGEGSRLTVL.

This clonotype was seen ten or more times. This sequence joins TRBV27 and TRBJ2-5; no firm D call. Trimming took 3 bases from V and 2 from J, leaving 7 bases between them. CDR1 and CDR2 from the germline V gene are MNHEY and SMNVEV (reference sequence). The CDR3 runs 13 residues. CDR3 DNA: TGTGCCAGCAGTTTGAGTTTTCAAGAGACCCAGTACTTC. It specifies CASSLSFQETQYF.

The rearrangement joins TRBV6-2 or TRBV6-3 to TRBJ2-7, with D hard to call. CDR3 length: 11 amino acids. Trimming stripped 5 bases from V and 6 bases from J, with 8 bases between. Germline V lookup: CDR1 MNHEY, CDR2 SVGEGT. CDR3 sequence: CASSTSIEQYF. In DNA form, the CDR3 reads TGTGCCAGCAGTACATCGATCGAGCAGTACTTC.

This clonotype has just a few counts. The chain uses TRBV20-1 and TRBJ1-1, with 10 bases fitting TRBD1. Germline lookup yields CDR1 DFQATT and CDR2 SNEGSKA (reference sequence). The CDR3 sequence is 13 residues long. The CDR3, as DNA: TGCCCTATAGACAGGGGGCAGGACACTGAAGCTTTCTTT. Encoded protein: CPIDRGQDTEAFF.

This clonotype occurred many times. The CDR3 sequence: CARSIQQSSYEQYF. In nucleotides, the CDR3 is TGTGCCAGGTCGATACAACAGAGCTCCTACGAGCAGTACTTC. The chain carries TRBV21-1 and TRBJ2-7. TRBV21-1 is an annotated pseudogene. This CDR3 spans 14 amino acids.

The chain is built from TRBV15 and TRBJ2-7; 8 nucleotides align to TRBD2. V dropped 1 base and J dropped 4; count of bases not matched to a gene: 6. CDR3 length: 15 residues. Germline V gives CDR1 LNHNV, CDR2 YYDKDF (reference sequence). The CDR3 is CATSRVAGLLYEQYF. CDR3 DNA sequence: TGTGCCACCAGCAGAGTAGCGGGGCTCTTATACGAGCAGTACTTC.

This clonotype came up a few times. The chain uses TRBV14 and TRBJ2-4; D gene ambiguous. V was pared by 1 base and J by 2 bases, with 3 bases between. Germline lookup yields CDR1 SGHDN and CDR2 FVKESK. This CDR3 has 13 amino acids. The CDR3 nucleotides are TGTGCCAGCAGCCAAGGTCCCAAAAACATTCAGTACTTC. This gives the protein CASSQGPKNIQYF. The full variable domain, completed using reference TRBV14 and TRBJ2-4, is EAGVTQFPSHSVIEKGQTVTLRCDPISGHDNLYWYRRVMGKEIKFLLHFVKESKQDESGMPNNRFLAERTGGTYSTLKVQPAELEDSGVYFCASSQGPKNIQYFGAGTRLSVL.

The rearrangement uses TRBV20-1 and TRBJ2-5, with a tentative D call TRBD2 (6 bases). Trimming stripped 3 bases from V and 1 base from J, with 12 bases between. The CDR3 is 14 residues long. The germline CDR1 and CDR2 sequences are DFQATT and SNEGSKA (reference sequence). This CDR3 reads CSARRAGFQETQYF. The CDR3 coding sequence is TGCAGTGCTAGGCGCGCGGGATTCCAAGAGACCCAGTACTTC.

This clonotype was found many times. This chain connects TRBV29-1 to TRBJ2-1; 9 bases fit TRBD2. The CDR3 is 17 amino acids. V shed 1 base and J 6 bases; nucleotides not matched to a gene: 13. Germline CDR1 and CDR2: SQVTM and ANQGSEA. The CDR3 region is CSVEVRAGGLWGNEQFF. The CDR3 DNA follows: TGCAGCGTTGAAGTTAGAGCGGGGGGCTTATGGGGCAATGAGCAGTTCTTC.

This chain connects TRBV29-1 to TRBJ2-3, with TRBD2 matching 9 bases. V was clipped by 8 bases and J by 4 bases; unmatched bases: 10. From germline, CDR1 is SQVTM and CDR2 ANQGSEA. The CDR3 runs to 14 residues. The DNA of the CDR3 is TGCAGCTTGAACATTGCGGGGGGGCCAGATACGCAGTATTTT. Translated: CSLNIAGGPDTQYF.

This clonotype occurred many times. This chain uses TRBV30 with TRBJ2-5; D call uncertain. Trimming took 0 bases from V and 5 from J, leaving 16 bases between them. The germline V gene encodes CDR1 GTSNPN and CDR2 SVGIG (reference sequence). This CDR3 is 15 amino acids long. This chain's CDR3 is CAWSVGPGLEETQYF. The CDR3 nucleotides are TGTGCCTGGAGTGTAGGTCCGGGTTTAGAGGAGACCCAGTACTTC.

This clonotype occurred many times. V is TRBV5-6 and J is TRBJ1-1; D is undetermined. In germline, CDR1 is SGHDT, CDR2 YYEEEE. CDR3 length: 14 amino acids. The V end lost 4 bases, the J end lost 1 base, and 11 bases lay between the germline ends. CDR3 in DNA: TGTGCCAGCAGCCGGGAGCGTCGGAACACTGAAGCTTTCTTT. It is translated as CASSRERRNTEAFF. Combining the CDR3 with reference TRBV5-6 and TRBJ1-1 gives the whole variable domain DAGVTQSPTHLIKTRGQQVTLRCSPKSGHDTVSWYQQALGQGPQFIFQYYEEEERQRGNFPDRFSGHQFPNYSSELNVNALLLGDSALYLCASSRERRNTEAFFGQGTRLTVV.

This clonotype occurred many times. This chain uses TRBV30 with TRBJ1-1; D gene ambiguous. This CDR3 comprises 15 residues. Germline CDR1 GTSNPN, CDR2 SVGIG (reference sequence). V was shortened by 0 bases and J by 1 base, with 12 bases between the two germline ends. The CDR3 DNA is TGTGCCTGGAGTGTAGTCCCGCACCAGAACACTGAAGCTTTCTTT. It codes for CAWSVVPHQNTEAFF.

This chain links TRBV6-2 or TRBV6-3 with TRBJ2-7; no firm D call. Trimming stripped 2 bases from V and 7 bases from J, with 6 bases between. This CDR3 spans 11 amino acids. Germline V gene lookup returns CDR1 MNHEY and CDR2 SVGEGT. CDR3 in amino acids: CASSYSWEQYF. The CDR3 DNA reads TGTGCCAGCAGTTACAGTTGGGAGCAGTACTTC.

The sample holds a few counts of this clonotype. This chain connects TRBV5-1 to TRBJ1-1; TRBD1 is a possible D gene (5 bases). V lost 7 bases to trimming and J lost 2 bases, with 12 bases between them. The CDR3 consists of 13 residues. Germline CDR1 and CDR2: SGHRS and YFSETQ. As DNA, the CDR3 is TGCGCCAGCTCACTGACAGACAACACTGAAGCTTTCTTT. Protein sequence: CASSLTDNTEAFF.